The next 29 T cell receptor beta chains were all read from a single sample in a study of monozygotic twins with inflammatory bowel disease. TCRdb re-called the 5' RACE reads and shows each CDR3 protein once, DNA omitted. The table gives just over 300,000 distinct CDR3 sequences; the top ten clones make up approximately 5.4% of it. Source material: blood. Source of these receptors: a human donor with ulcerative colitis or Crohn's disease, or a healthy co-twin of an affected twin (not recorded which).

The chain is built from TRBV29-1 and TRBJ2-4; TCRdb's D gene call, TRBD1, goes unchecked for lack of DNA. Germline CDR1 is SQVTM and CDR2 is ANQGSEA. The CDR3 has 13 residues. The CDR3 region is CSGTETSKNIQYF.

The J gene is TRBJ2-7, the V gene TRBV10-3; TCRdb reports TRBD2, a call that lacks DNA to check it against. The length of the CDR3 is 16 residues. Germline V gene sequence: CDR1 ENHRY, CDR2 SYGVKD. CDR3 loop: CAISESDSLSSYEQYF.

The genes are TRBV20-1 and TRBJ1-1; TCRdb returns TRBD1, unconfirmable since there is no DNA. The CDR3 sequence is 15 residues long. Germline V gene data show CDR1 as DFQATT and CDR2 as SNEGSKA (reference sequence). The CDR3 loop is CSVTHSGRRATEAFF.

The V gene is TRBV10-3, the J gene TRBJ2-2; without DNA, the TCRdb call of TRBD2 cannot be checked. Germline lookup yields CDR1 ENHRY and CDR2 SYGVKD. There are 15 residues in the CDR3. The CDR3 sequence is CAISESLGGSGELFF.

This chain links TRBV7-2 with TRBJ2-3. The germline gives CDR1 SGHTA, CDR2 FQGNSA. The CDR3 runs 13 residues. The CDR3 here is CASSPKPKDTQYF.

V gene TRBV5-1 combines with J gene TRBJ2-7; TCRdb returns TRBD2, unconfirmable since there is no DNA. The CDR3 contains 15 residues. CDR1 SGHRS and CDR2 YFSETQ come from the germline V gene. CDR3: CASSSRTSELGEQYF.

This rearrangement joins TRBV7-6 to TRBJ1-6; TCRdb's D call, TRBD1, is unchecked because there is no DNA. The length of the CDR3 is 15 residues. Germline CDR1 reads SGHVS; CDR2 reads FNYEAQ. The CDR3 loop reads CASSPLTVHNSPLHF.

The CDR3: CASSTGQGHYEQYF. V usage is TRBV28 and J usage is TRBJ2-7; the D call of TRBD1 rests on TCRdb alone, since no DNA is present to check it. The CDR3 length is 14 residues. Germline V gene data show CDR1 as MDHEN and CDR2 as SYDVKM.

The CDR3 spells CASSTGRDLLYEQYF. The chain uses TRBV7-9 and TRBJ2-7; the D gene TCRdb calls, TRBD2, cannot be checked with no DNA. This CDR3 is 15 amino acids long. Germline-derived CDR1 and CDR2 are SEHNR and FQNEAQ (reference sequence).

CDR3 amino acids: CASSWSPKEKSTDTQYF. The chain joins TRBV7-2 to TRBJ2-3; TCRdb designates TRBD2, a call that cannot be tested without DNA. CDR1 and CDR2 from the germline V gene are SGHTA and FQGNSA. CDR3 length: 17 amino acids.

CDR3 residues: CASSLVPILSSYNSPLHF. This chain joins TRBV7-2 and TRBJ1-6. Germline CDR1 SGHTA, CDR2 FQGNSA. This CDR3 region has 18 residues.

The chain links TRBV20-1 to TRBJ1-5; the TRBD1 assignment by TCRdb is unverifiable without DNA. Looked up from germline, CDR1 is DFQATT and CDR2 is SNEGSKA (reference sequence). The length of the CDR3 is 16 residues. The CDR3 loop reads CSAREPRVRFGQPQHF.

The genes are TRBV19 and TRBJ2-1; TCRdb names TRBD2, which stays unverified in the absence of DNA. CDR3 length equals 16 residues. Germline CDR1 reads LNHDA; CDR2 reads SQIVND (reference sequence). The CDR3 loop reads CASSIVVTSGRNEQFF.

J is TRBJ1-1 and V is TRBV6-2 or TRBV6-3. This CDR3 is 14 amino acids long. CDR1 is MNHEY, CDR2 SVGEGT, per germline. CDR3 in amino acids: CASSWSLVNTEAFF.

The V and J genes are TRBV5-5 and TRBJ2-1; as DNA is missing, the TRBD2 call by TCRdb cannot be tested. The CDR3 loop spans 16 amino acids. The germline V gene has CDR1 SGHKS and CDR2 YYEKEE (reference sequence). CDR3 sequence: CASSFRLAGEYNEQFF.

The CDR3 sequence is CASSQGRGGWNEQFF. The V and J genes are TRBV4-3 and TRBJ2-1; TCRdb calls TRBD2, which cannot be checked without DNA. The CDR3 consists of 15 residues. Looked up from germline, CDR1 is LGHNA and CDR2 is YSLEER.

The V and J genes are TRBV15 and TRBJ2-7; TCRdb's D call, TRBD1, is unchecked because there is no DNA. CDR3 length: 14 amino acids. CDR1 is LNHNV, CDR2 YYDKDF, per germline (reference sequence). The CDR3 is CATSRDSTSYEQYF.

V and J are TRBV5-1 and TRBJ2-1; TCRdb lists TRBD2, though no DNA is available to test this call. This CDR3 comprises 15 residues. Germline CDR1 SGHRS, CDR2 YFSETQ. Here the CDR3 reads CASSHTSSSYNEQFF. The variable domain in full, with the rest retrieved from reference TRBV5-1 and TRBJ2-1, is KAGVTQTPRYLIKTRGQQVTLSCSPISGHRSVSWYQQTPGQGLQFLFEYFSETQRNKGNFPGRFSGRQFSNSRSEMNVSTLELGDSALYLCASSHTSSSYNEQFFGPGTRLTVL.

This chain joins TRBV12-3 or TRBV12-4 and TRBJ1-5; TCRdb names TRBD1, which stays unverified in the absence of DNA. The CDR3 loop spans 15 amino acids. The CDR3 reads CASRSGGSSNQPQHF.

The gene calls are TRBV5-5 and TRBJ1-6; TCRdb reports TRBD1, a call that lacks DNA to check it against. Germline-derived CDR1 and CDR2 are SGHKS and YYEKEE (reference sequence). The CDR3 totals 14 residues. CDR3 region: CASSRDRDGSPLHF.

The genes are TRBV25-1 and TRBJ1-1. The germline V gene has CDR1 MGHDK and CDR2 SYGVNS. The CDR3 covers 13 residues. The CDR3 sequence is CASSELWGTEAFF. The full variable domain, rest sourced from reference TRBV25-1 and TRBJ1-1, is EADIYQTPRYLVIGTGKKITLECSQTMGHDKMYWYQQDPGMELHLIHYSYGVNSTEKGDLSSESTVSRIRTEHFPLTLESARPSHTSQYLCASSELWGTEAFFGQGTRLTVV.

This chain connects TRBV30 to TRBJ1-6; TCRdb picks TRBD1, but there is no DNA to check that call. Germline V lookup: CDR1 GTSNPN, CDR2 SVGIG (reference sequence). The CDR3 runs to 16 residues. The CDR3 sequence is CAWSWSRTPNNSPLHF.

This sequence joins TRBV25-1 and TRBJ2-7; TCRdb reports TRBD1, a call that lacks DNA to check it against. The CDR3 totals 14 residues. From germline, CDR1 is MGHDK and CDR2 SYGVNS. The CDR3 here is CASSESGRGSEQYF.

This chain links TRBV5-4 with TRBJ2-4; TCRdb returns TRBD1, unconfirmable since there is no DNA. This CDR3 is 14 amino acids long. Germline CDR1 and CDR2: SGHNT and YYREEE (reference sequence). CDR3 protein: CASSPRGPKDIQYF.

This rearrangement joins TRBV6-5 to TRBJ1-5; without DNA, the TCRdb call of TRBD1 cannot be checked. Germline V gives CDR1 MNHEY, CDR2 SVGAGI. The CDR3 extends over 15 amino acids. CDR3 region: CASRSTGVSRQPQHF.

The chain couples TRBV10-2 to TRBJ2-2. Looked up from germline, CDR1 is WSHSY and CDR2 is SAAADI. The length of the CDR3 is 16 residues. The CDR3 sequence: CASSDSPATNTGELFF.

This chain uses TRBV5-1 with TRBJ2-7; the D call from TCRdb, TRBD1, cannot be confirmed without DNA. The CDR3 loop spans 14 amino acids. The germline gives CDR1 SGHRS, CDR2 YFSETQ. The CDR3: CASSLEQGSDEQYF.

The chain uses TRBV6-2 or TRBV6-3 and TRBJ2-2; TCRdb's D call, TRBD2, is unchecked because there is no DNA. Germline loops: CDR1 MNHEY, CDR2 SVGEGT. The CDR3 is 19 residues long. This CDR3 is CASSGLAGGFRLITGELFF.

The chain employs TRBV12-3 or TRBV12-4 and TRBJ2-1; TCRdb's D gene call, TRBD2, goes unchecked for lack of DNA. The length of the CDR3 is 16 residues. CDR3 loop: CASTQGLAGLGNEQFF.